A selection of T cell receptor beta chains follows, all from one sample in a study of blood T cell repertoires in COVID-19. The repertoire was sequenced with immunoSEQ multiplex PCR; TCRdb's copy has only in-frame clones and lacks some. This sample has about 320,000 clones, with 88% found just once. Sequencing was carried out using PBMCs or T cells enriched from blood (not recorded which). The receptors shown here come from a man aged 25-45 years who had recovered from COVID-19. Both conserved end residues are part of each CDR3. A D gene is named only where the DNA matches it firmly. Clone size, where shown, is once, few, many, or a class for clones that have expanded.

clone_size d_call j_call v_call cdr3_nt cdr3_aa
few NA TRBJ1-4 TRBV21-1 TGTGCCAGCAGCATAGGGGACAGGGATGAAAAACTGTTTTTT CASSIGDRDEKLFF
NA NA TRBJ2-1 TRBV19 TGTGCCAGTAGTGTGCAGACAGGCCTTTTGAACAATGAGCAGTTCTTC CASSVQTGLLNNEQFF
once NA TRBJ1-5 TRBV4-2 TGTGCCAGCAGCCCCCGGGCAGGGGTAAATCAGCCCCAGCATTTT CASSPRAGVNQPQHF
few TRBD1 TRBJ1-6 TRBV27 TGTGCCAGCAGTTTTAGGGGACAGGGATCAGGTTCACCCCTCCACTTT CASSFRGQGSGSPLHF
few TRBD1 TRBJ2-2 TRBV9 TGTGCCAGCAGCGCAACAGGGGGCACCGGGGAGCTGTTTTTT CASSATGGTGELFF
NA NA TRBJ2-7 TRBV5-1 TGCGCCAGCAGCTTAGAAGGGTCGGGGTACGAGCAGTACTTC CASSLEGSGYEQYF
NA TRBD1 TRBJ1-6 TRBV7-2 TGTGCCAGCAGCTCCTGGACAGGGGGATCACCCCTCCACTTT CASSSWTGGSPLHF
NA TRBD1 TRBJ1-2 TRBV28 TGTGCCAGCAGTATTGGACAGGGGAGGGGACACTATGGCTACACCTTC CASSIGQGRGHYGYTF
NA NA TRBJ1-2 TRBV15 TGTGCCACCAGCCCGCGAACAGGGATGAGTGTTTTGGGCTACACCTTC CATSPRTGMSVLGYTF
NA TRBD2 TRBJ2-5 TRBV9 TGTGCCAGCAGCGTAGGAGTTCTAGCGGGGGGGCAAGAGACCCAGTACTTC CASSVGVLAGGQETQYF
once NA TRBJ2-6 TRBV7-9 TGTGCCAGCAGCTTAGTTACAGCCTCTGGGGCCAACGTCCTGACTTTC CASSLVTASGANVLTF
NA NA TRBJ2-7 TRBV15 TGTGCCACCAGTTTGGGCCCAGCCTACGAGCAGTACTTC CATSLGPAYEQYF
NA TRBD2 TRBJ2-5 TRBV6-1 TGTGCCAGCAGTGATAGCGGGGGGCAAGAGACCCAGTACTTC CASSDSGGQETQYF
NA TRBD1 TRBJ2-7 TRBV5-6 TGTGCCAGCAGCTTTTCGGGGACAGGGAGGCACGAGCAGTACTTC CASSFSGTGRHEQYF
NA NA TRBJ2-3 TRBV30 TGTGCCTGGAGTGTACGAGGGGGGGCCGGGACAGATACGCAGTATTTT CAWSVRGGAGTDTQYF